This T cell receptor beta chain derives from a study of beta chain features in type 1 diabetes. The CDR3 extends over 12 amino acids. Germline values: CDR1 KGHSH, CDR2 LQKENI. V gave up 8 bases and J gave up 5 bases; unmatched junction bases: 3. This clone was picked up a small number of times. Sequenced material consisted of expressed TCRB transcripts (all of the isolated RNA was reverse transcribed). Using immunoSEQ multiplex PCR, the repertoire was profiled, and TCRdb retains in-frame clones only, with some absent. The sample yields 150,000 to 200,000 clones, less than 9.5% seen once. This rearrangement joins TRBV18 to TRBJ1-5, with 7 bases matching TRBD1. The material sequenced was central memory CD4+ T cells from blood. The clonotype originates from a woman aged 18-29 years in good health. Here the CDR3 DNA reads TGTGCCAGCGCTACAGGGGATCAGCCCCAGCATTTT. Translated: CASATGDQPQHF.